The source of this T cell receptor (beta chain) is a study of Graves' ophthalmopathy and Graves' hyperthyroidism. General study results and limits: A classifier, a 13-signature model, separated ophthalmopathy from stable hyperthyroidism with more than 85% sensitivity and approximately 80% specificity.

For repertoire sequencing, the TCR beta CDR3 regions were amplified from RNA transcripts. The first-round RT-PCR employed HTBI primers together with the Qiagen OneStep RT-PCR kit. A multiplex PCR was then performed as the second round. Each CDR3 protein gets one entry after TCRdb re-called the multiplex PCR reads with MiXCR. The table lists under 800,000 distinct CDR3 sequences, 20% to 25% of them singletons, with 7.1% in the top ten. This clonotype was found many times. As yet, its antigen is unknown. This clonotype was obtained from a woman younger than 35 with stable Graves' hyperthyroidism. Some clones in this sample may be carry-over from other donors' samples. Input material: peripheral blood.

CDR3 loop: CASSWGGGEQYF. The CDR3 DNA reads TGTGCCAGCAGTTGGGGCGGGGGCGAGCAGTACTTC. The rearrangement joins TRBV12-3 or TRBV12-4 to TRBJ2-7, with 7 bases identical to TRBD2. Unmatched junction bases numbered 3, after V lost 4 bases and J lost 6 bases. This CDR3 has 12 amino acids.